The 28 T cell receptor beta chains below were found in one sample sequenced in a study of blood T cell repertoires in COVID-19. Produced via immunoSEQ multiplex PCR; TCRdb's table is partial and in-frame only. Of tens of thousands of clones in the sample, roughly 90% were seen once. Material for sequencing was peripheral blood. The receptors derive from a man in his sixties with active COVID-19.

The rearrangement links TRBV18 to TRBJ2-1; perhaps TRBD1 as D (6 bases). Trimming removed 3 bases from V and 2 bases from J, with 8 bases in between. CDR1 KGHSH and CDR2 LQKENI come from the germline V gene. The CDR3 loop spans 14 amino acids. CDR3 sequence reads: CASSPGTTYNEQFF. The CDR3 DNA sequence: TGTGCCAGCTCACCCGGGACAACCTACAATGAGCAGTTCTTC. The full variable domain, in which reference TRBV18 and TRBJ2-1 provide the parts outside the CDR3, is NAGVMQNPRHLVRRRGQEARLRCSPMKGHSHVYWYRQLPEEGLKFMVYLQKENIIDESGMPKERFSAEFPKEGPSILRIQQVVRGDSAAYFCASSPGTTYNEQFFGPGTRLTVL.

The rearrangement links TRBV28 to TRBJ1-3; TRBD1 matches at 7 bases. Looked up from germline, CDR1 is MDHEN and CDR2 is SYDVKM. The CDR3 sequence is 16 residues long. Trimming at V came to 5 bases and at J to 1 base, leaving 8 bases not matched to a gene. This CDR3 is CASSPDRRRSGNTIYF. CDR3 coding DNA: TGTGCCAGCAGTCCGGACAGGCGGAGGTCTGGAAACACCATATATTTT.

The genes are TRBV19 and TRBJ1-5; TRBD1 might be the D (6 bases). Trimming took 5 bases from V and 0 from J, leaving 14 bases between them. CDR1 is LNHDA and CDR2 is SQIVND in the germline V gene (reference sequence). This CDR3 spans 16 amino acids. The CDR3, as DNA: TGTGCCAGTAGTCTCCGGGACACTCATAGCAATCAGCCCCAGCATTTT. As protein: CASSLRDTHSNQPQHF.

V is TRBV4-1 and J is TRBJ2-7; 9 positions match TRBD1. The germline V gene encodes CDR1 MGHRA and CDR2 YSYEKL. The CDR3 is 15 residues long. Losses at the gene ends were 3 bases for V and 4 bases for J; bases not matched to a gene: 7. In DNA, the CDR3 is TGCGCCAGCAGCCAGGCCGGGACAGGGAGGTACGAGCAGTACTTC. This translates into CASSQAGTGRYEQYF.

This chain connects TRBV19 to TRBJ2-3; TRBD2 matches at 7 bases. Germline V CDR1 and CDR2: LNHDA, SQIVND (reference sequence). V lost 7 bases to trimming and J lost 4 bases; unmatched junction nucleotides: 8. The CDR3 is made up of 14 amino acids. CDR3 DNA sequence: TGTGCCAGTAATGAGGGAGGGCGGGCAGATACGCAGTATTTT. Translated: CASNEGGRADTQYF. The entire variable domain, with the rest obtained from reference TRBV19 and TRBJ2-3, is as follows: DGGITQSPKYLFRKEGQNVTLSCEQNLNHDAMYWYRQDPGQGLRLIYYSQIVNDFQKGDIAEGYSVSREKKESFPLTVTSAQKNPTAFYLCASNEGGRADTQYFGPGTRLTVL.

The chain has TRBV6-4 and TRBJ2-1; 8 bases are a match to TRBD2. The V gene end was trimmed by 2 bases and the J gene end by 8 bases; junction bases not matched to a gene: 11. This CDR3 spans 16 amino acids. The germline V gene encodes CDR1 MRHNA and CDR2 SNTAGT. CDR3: CASSDRPAGREDEQFF. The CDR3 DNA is TGTGCCAGCAGTGACCGACCGGCGGGGCGGGAGGATGAGCAGTTCTTC.

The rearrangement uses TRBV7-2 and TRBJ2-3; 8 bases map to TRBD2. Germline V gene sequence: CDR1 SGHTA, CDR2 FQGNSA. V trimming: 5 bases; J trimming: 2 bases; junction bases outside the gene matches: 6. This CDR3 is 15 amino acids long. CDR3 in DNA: TGTGCCAGCAGCACTATAGCGGGATTCACAGATACGCAGTATTTT. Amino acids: CASSTIAGFTDTQYF.

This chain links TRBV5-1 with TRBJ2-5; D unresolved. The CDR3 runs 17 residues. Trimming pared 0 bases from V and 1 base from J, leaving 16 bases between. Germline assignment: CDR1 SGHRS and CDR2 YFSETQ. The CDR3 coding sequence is TGCGCCAGCAGCTTGGGCTCCCGGGTGCGGATCCAAGAGACCCAGTACTTC. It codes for CASSLGSRVRIQETQYF.

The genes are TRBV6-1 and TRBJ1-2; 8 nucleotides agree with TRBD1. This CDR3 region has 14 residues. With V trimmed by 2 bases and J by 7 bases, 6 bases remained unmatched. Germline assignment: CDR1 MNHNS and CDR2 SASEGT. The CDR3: CASSETTGGPGYTF. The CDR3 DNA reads TGTGCCAGCAGTGAAACAACAGGGGGACCTGGCTACACCTTC.

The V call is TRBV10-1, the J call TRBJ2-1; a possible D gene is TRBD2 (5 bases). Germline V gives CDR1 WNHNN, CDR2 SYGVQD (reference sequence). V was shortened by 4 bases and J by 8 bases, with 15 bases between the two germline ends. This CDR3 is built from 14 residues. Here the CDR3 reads CASSVRGIRDEQFF. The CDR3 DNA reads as TGCGCCAGCAGTGTCAGAGGGATTAGGGATGAGCAGTTCTTC.

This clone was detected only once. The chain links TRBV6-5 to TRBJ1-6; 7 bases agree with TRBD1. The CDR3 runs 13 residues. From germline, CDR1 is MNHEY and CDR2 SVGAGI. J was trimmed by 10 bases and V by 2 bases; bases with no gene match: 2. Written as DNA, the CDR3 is TGTGCCAGCAGTTACAAACAGGGGTCACCCCTCCACTTT. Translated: CASSYKQGSPLHF.

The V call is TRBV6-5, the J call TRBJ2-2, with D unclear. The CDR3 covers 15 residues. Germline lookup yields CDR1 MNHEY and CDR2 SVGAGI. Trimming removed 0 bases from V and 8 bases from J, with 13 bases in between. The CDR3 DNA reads TGTGCCAGCAGTTACTCCACCTCAGGAAGTGGGGAGCTGTTTTTT. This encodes CASSYSTSGSGELFF.

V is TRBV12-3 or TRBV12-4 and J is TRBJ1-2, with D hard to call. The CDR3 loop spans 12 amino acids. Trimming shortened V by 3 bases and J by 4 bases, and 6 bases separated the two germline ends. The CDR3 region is CASSLRAYGYTF. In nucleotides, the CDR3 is TGTGCCAGCAGTTTGAGGGCCTATGGCTACACCTTC.

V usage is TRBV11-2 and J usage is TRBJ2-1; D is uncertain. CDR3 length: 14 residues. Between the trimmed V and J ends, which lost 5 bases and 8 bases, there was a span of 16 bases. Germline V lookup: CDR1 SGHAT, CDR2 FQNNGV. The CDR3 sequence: CASSPRWQDHEQFF. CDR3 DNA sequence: TGTGCCAGCAGCCCAAGGTGGCAGGATCATGAGCAGTTCTTC.

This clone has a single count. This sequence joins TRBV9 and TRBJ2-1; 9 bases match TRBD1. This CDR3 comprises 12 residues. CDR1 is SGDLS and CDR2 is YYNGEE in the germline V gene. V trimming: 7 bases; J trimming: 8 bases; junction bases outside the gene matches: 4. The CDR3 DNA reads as TGTGCCAGCGGGGACAGGGATTATGAGCAGTTCTTC. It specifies CASGDRDYEQFF. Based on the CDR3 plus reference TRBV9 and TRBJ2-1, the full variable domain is DSGVTQTPKHLITATGQRVTLRCSPRSGDLSVYWYQQSLDQGLQFLIQYYNGEERAKGNILERFSAQQFPDLHSELNLSSLELGDSALYFCASGDRDYEQFFGPGTRLTVL.

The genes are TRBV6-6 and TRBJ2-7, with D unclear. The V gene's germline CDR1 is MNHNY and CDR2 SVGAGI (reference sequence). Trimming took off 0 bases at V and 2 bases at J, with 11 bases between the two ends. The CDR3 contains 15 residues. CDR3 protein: CASSYSELRTYEQYF. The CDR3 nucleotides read TGTGCCAGCAGTTACTCCGAACTCAGGACCTACGAGCAGTACTTC.

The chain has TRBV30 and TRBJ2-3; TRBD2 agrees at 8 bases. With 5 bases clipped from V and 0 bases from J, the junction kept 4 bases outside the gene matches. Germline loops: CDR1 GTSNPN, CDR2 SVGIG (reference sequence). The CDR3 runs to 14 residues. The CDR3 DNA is TGTGCCTGGGCAGCGGGGGCTAGCACAGATACGCAGTATTTT. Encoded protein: CAWAAGASTDTQYF.

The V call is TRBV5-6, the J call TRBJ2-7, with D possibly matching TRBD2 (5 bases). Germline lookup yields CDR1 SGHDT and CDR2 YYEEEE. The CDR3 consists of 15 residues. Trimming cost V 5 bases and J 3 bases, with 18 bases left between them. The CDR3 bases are TGTGCCAGCAGACTGCTAGAGGGTGCCCTCTACGAGCAGTACTTC. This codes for CASRLLEGALYEQYF.

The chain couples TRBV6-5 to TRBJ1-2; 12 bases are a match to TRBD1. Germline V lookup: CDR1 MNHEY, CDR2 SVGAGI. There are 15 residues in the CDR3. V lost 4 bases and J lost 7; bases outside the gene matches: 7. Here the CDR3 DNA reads TGTGCCAGCAGTTCGGGACAGGGGGCGCGGACTGGCTACACCTTC. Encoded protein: CASSSGQGARTGYTF.

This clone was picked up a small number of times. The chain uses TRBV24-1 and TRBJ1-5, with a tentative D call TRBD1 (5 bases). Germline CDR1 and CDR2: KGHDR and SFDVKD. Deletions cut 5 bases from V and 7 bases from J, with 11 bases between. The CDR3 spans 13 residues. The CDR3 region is CATSVGDSQPQHF. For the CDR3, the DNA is TGTGCCACCAGTGTAGGGGACTCGCAGCCCCAGCATTTT.

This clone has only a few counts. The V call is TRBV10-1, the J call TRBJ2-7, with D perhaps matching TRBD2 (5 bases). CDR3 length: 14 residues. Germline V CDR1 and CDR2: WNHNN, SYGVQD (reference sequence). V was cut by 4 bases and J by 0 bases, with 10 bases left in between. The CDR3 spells CASSGAASSYEQYF. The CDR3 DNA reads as TGCGCCAGCAGTGGAGCGGCTTCCTCCTACGAGCAGTACTTC.

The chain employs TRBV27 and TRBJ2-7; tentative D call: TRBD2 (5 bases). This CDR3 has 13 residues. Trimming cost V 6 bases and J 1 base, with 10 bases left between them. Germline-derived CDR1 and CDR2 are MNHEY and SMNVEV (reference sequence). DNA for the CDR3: TGTGCCAGCAGGGACTCTGAATCCTACGAGCAGTACTTC. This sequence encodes CASRDSESYEQYF.

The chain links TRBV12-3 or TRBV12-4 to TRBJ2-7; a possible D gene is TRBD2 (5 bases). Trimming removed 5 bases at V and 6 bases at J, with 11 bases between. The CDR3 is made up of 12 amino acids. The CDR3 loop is CASSPGMGEQYF. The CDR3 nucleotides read TGTGCCAGCAGTCCGGGGATGGGCGAGCAGTACTTC.

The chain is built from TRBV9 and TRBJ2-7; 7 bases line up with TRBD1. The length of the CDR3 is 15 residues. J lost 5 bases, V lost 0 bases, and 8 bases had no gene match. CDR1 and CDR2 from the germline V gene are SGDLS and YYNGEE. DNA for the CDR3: TGTGCCAGCAGCGTAGAAGCGACAGGGACCAACGAGCAGTACTTC. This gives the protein CASSVEATGTNEQYF.

The chain's CDR3 is CASSGTSGRKGYNEQFF. In nucleotides, the CDR3 is TGTGCCAGCAGTGGGACTAGCGGGAGAAAGGGGTACAATGAGCAGTTCTTC. The rearrangement uses TRBV6-2 or TRBV6-3 and TRBJ2-1; 14 nucleotides align to TRBD2. Germline-derived CDR1 and CDR2 are MNHEY and SVGEGT. The CDR3 sequence is 17 residues long. V dropped 5 bases and J dropped 4; count of bases not matched to a gene: 7.

CDR3: CASSEETGASYGYTF. The CDR3 DNA follows: TGTGCCAGCAGTGAAGAAACAGGGGCCTCCTATGGCTACACCTTC. This rearrangement joins TRBV6-1 to TRBJ1-2; 7 bases map to TRBD1. Germline CDR1 is MNHNS and CDR2 is SASEGT. The CDR3 has 15 amino acids. The junction had 6 bases not matched to a gene; V was cut back by 1 base and J by 4 bases.

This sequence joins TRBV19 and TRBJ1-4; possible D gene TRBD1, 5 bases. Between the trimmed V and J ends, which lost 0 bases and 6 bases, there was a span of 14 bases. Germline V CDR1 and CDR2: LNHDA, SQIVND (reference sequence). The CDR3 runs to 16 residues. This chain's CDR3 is CASSIEGQGSDEKLFF. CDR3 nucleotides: TGTGCCAGTAGTATAGAAGGCCAGGGATCGGATGAAAAACTGTTTTTT.

The CDR3: CASSLGLADNNEQFF. For the CDR3, the DNA is TGCGCCAGCAGCTTGGGTCTAGCGGACAACAATGAGCAGTTCTTC. The rearrangement uses TRBV5-1 and TRBJ2-1, with TRBD2 matching 7 bases. The trim removed 0 bases at V and 5 bases at J, leaving 5 bases unmatched. The CDR3 length is 15 residues. Germline lookup yields CDR1 SGHRS and CDR2 YFSETQ.